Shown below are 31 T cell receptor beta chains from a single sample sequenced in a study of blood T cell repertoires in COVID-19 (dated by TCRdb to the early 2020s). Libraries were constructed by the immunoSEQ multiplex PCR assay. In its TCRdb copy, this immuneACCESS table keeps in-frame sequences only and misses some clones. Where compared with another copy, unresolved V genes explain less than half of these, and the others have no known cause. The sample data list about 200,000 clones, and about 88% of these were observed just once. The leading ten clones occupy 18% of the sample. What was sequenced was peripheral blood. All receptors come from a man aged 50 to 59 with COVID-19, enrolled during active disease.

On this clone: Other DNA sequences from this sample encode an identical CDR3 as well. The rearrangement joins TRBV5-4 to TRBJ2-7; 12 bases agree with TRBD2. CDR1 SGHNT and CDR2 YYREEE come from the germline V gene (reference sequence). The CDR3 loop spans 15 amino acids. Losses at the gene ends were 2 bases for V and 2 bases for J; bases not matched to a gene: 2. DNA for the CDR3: TGTGCCAGCAGCTTATCTAGCGGGGGGGCCTACGAGCAGTACTTC. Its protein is CASSLSSGGAYEQYF.

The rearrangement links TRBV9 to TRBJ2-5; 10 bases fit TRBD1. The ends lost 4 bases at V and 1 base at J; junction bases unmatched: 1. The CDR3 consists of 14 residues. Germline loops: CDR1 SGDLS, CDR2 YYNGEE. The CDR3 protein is CASSRQGAQETQYF. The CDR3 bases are TGTGCCAGCAGCAGACAGGGGGCCCAAGAGACCCAGTACTTC.

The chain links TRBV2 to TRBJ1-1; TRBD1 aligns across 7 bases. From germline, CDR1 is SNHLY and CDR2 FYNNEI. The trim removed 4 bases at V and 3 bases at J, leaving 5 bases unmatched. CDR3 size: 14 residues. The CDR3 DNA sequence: TGTGCCAGCAGTGTACAGGGGTTGGACACTGAAGCTTTCTTT. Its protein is CASSVQGLDTEAFF. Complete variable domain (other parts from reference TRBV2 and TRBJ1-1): EPEVTQTPSHQVTQMGQEVILRCVPISNHLYFYWYRQILGQKVEFLVSFYNNEISEKSEIFDDQFSVERPDGSNFTLKIRSTKLEDSAMYFCASSVQGLDTEAFFGQGTRLTVV.

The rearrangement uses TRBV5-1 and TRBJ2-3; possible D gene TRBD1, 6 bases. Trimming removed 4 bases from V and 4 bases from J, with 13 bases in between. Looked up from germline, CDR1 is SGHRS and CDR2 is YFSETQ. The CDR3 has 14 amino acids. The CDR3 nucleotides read TGCGCCAGCAGCATACTCTCAGGGGCAGATACGCAGTATTTT. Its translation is CASSILSGADTQYF.

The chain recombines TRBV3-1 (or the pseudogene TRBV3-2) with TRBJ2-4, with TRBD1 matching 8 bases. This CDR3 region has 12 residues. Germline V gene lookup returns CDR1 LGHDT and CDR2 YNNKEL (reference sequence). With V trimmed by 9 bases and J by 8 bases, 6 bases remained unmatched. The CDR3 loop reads CASRQGSDIQYF. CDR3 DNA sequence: TGTGCCAGTCGACAGGGGTCGGACATTCAGTACTTC.

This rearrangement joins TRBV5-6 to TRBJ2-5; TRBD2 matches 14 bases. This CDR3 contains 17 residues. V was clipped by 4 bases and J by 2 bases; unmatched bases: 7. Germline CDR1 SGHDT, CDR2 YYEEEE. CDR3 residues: CASSRRLAGGPQETQYF. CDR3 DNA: TGTGCCAGCAGCCGGAGACTAGCGGGAGGGCCTCAAGAGACCCAGTACTTC.

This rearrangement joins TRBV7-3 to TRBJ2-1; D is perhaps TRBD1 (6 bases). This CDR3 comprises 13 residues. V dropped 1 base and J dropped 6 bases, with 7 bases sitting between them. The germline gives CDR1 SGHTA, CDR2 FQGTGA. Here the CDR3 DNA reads TGTGCCAGCAGCTTAATAGGGGGCAATGAGCAGTTCTTC. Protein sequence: CASSLIGGNEQFF.

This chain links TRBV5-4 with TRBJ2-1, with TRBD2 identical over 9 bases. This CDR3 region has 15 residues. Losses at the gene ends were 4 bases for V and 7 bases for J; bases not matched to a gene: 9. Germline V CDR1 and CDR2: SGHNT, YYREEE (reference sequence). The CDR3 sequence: CASSLTGLAVNEQFF. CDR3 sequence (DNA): TGTGCCAGCAGCCTCACGGGACTAGCTGTAAATGAGCAGTTCTTC.

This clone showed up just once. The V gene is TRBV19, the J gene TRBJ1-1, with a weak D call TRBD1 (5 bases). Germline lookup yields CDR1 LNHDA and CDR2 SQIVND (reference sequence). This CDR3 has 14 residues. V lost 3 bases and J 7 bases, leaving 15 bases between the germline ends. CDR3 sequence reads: CASSMTGHGGEAFF. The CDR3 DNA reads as TGTGCCAGTAGTATGACCGGCCACGGGGGTGAAGCTTTCTTT.

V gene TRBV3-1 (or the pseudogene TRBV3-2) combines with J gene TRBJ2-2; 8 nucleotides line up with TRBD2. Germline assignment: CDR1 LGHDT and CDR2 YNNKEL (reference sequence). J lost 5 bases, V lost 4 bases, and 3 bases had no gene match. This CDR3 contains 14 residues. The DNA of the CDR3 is TGTGCCAGCAGCCCGGGAGGGGGAACCGGGGAGCTGTTTTTT. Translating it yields CASSPGGGTGELFF.

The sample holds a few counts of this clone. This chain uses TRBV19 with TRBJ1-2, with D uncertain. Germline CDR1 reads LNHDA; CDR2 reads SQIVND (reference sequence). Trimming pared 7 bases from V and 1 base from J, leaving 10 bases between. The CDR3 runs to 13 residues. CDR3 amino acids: CASTIEGNYGYTF. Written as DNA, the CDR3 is TGTGCCAGTACTATTGAGGGTAACTATGGCTACACCTTC.

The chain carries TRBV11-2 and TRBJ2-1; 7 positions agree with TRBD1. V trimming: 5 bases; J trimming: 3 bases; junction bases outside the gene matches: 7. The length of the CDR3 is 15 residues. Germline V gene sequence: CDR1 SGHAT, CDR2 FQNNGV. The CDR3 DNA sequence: TGTGCCAGCAGCCATAGGGGACAGAACTACAATGAGCAGTTCTTC. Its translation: CASSHRGQNYNEQFF. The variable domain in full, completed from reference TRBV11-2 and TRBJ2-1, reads EAGVAQSPRYKIIEKRQSVAFWCNPISGHATLYWYQQILGQGPKLLIQFQNNGVVDDSQLPKDRFSAERLKGVDSTLKIQPAKLEDSAVYLCASSHRGQNYNEQFFGPGTRLTVL.

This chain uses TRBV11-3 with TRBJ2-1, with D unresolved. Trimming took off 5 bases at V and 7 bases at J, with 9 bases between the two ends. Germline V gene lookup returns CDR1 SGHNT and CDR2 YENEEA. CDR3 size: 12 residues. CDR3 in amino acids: CASSLSSNEQFF. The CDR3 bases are TGTGCCAGCAGCCTGTCTTCTAATGAGCAGTTCTTC.

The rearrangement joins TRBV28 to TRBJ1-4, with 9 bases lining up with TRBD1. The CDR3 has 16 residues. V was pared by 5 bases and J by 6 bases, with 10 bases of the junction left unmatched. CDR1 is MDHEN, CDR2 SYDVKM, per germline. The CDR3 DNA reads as TGTGCCAGCAGTGGCCGGGACAGGGCCGCGGATGAAAAACTGTTTTTT. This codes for CASSGRDRAADEKLFF.

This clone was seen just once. Here the CDR3 reads CASSYQGQGFGYTF. The CDR3 nucleotides are TGTGCCAGCAGTTACCAAGGACAGGGCTTTGGCTACACCTTC. The chain combines TRBV6-2 or TRBV6-3 with TRBJ1-2, with 8 nucleotides matching TRBD1. This CDR3 region has 14 residues. V gave up 2 bases and J gave up 7 bases; unmatched junction bases: 6. Germline V gives CDR1 MNHEY, CDR2 SVGEGT.

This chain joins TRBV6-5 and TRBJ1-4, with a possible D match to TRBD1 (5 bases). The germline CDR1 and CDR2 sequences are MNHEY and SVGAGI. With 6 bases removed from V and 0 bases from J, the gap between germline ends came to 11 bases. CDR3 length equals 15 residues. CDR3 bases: TGTGCCAGCAGGGCCCAGGGTCCAACTAATGAAAAACTGTTTTTT. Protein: CASRAQGPTNEKLFF.

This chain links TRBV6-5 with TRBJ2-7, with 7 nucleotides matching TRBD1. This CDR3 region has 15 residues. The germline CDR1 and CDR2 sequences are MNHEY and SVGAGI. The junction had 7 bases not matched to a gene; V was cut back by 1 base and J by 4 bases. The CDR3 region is CASSYWTGSGYEQYF. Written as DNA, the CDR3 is TGTGCCAGCAGTTACTGGACAGGATCAGGGTACGAGCAGTACTTC.

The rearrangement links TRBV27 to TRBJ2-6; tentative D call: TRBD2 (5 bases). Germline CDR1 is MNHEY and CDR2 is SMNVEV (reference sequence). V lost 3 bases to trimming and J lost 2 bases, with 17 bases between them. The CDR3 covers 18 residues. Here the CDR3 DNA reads TGTGCCAGCAGTTTCCCGCCCGGGATGGGAACTGGGGCCAACGTCCTGACTTTC. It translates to CASSFPPGMGTGANVLTF.

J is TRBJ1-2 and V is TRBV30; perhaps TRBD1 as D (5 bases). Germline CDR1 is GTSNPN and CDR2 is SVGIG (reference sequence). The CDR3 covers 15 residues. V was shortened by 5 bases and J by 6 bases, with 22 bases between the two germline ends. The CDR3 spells CAWASEQWGPNGYTF. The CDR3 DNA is TGTGCCTGGGCCTCCGAGCAGTGGGGCCCCAATGGCTACACCTTC.

The CDR3 sequence is CASSLPGQSYEQYF. In nucleotides, the CDR3 is TGTGCCAGCAGCCTCCCCGGACAGTCCTACGAGCAGTACTTC. The chain combines TRBV7-9 with TRBJ2-7, with D possibly TRBD1 on 6 matching bases. Trimming stripped 5 bases from V and 1 base from J, with 12 bases between. The CDR3 sequence is 14 residues long. Germline loops: CDR1 SEHNR, CDR2 FQNEAQ (reference sequence). The full variable domain, its missing parts supplied by reference TRBV7-9 and TRBJ2-7, is DTGVSQNPRHKITKRGQNVTFRCDPISEHNRLYWYRQTLGQGPEFLTYFQNEAQLEKSRLLSDRFSAERPKGSFSTLEIQRTEQGDSAMYLCASSLPGQSYEQYFGPGTRLTVT.

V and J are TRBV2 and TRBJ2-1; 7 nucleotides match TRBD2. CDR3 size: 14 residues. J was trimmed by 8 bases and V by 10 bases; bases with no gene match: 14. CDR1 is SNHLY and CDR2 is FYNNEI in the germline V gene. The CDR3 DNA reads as TGTGCCACGGCGCGTGAGGCGGGGGTCCATGAGCAGTTCTTC. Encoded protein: CATAREAGVHEQFF.

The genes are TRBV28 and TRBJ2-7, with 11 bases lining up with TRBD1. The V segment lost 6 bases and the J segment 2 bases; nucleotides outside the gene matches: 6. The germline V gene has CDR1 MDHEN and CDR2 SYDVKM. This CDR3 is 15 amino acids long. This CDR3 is CASRRGTGGTYEQYF. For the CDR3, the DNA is TGTGCCAGCAGGCGGGGGACAGGGGGAACCTACGAGCAGTACTTC.

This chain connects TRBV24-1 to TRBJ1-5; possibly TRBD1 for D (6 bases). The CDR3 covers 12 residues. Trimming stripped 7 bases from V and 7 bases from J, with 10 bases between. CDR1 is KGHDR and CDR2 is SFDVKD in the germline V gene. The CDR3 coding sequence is TGTGCCACCAGACAGGGCTGGCAGCCCCAGCATTTT. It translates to CATRQGWQPQHF.

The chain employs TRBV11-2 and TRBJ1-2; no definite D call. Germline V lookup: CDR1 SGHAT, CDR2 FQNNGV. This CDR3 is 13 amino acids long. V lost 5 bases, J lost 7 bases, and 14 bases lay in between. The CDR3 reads CASSPVSSGGYTF. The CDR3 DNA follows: TGTGCCAGCAGCCCCGTCAGTTCTGGTGGCTACACCTTC.

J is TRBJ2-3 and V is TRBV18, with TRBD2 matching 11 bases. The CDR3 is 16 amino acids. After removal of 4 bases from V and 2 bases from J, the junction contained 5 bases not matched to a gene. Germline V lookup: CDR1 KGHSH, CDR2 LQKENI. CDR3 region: CASSRRLAGYTDTQYF. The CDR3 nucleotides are TGTGCCAGCTCACGGCGACTAGCGGGATACACAGATACGCAGTATTTT.

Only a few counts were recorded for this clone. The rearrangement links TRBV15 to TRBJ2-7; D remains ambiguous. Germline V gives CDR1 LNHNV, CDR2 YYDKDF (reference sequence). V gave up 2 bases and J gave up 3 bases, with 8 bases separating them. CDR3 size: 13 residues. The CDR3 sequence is CATSRNSFYEQYF. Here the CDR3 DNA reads TGTGCCACCAGCAGAAACAGTTTCTACGAGCAGTACTTC.

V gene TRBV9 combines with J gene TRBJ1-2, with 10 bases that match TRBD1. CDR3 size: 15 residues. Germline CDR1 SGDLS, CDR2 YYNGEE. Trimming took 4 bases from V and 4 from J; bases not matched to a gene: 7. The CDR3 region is CASSTTGGPSYGYTF. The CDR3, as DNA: TGTGCCAGCAGCACGACAGGGGGCCCTAGCTATGGCTACACCTTC.

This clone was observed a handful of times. The CDR3 nucleotides are TGCGCCAGCAGCCAAGGGCTAGCGGGGGGGCCATACAATGAGCAGTTCTTC. Amino acid sequence: CASSQGLAGGPYNEQFF. The V gene is TRBV4-3, the J gene TRBJ2-1; 12 bases match TRBD2. Per the germline V gene, CDR1 is LGHNA and CDR2 is YSLEER. The V segment lost 1 base and the J segment 4 bases; nucleotides outside the gene matches: 5. This CDR3 is 17 amino acids long.

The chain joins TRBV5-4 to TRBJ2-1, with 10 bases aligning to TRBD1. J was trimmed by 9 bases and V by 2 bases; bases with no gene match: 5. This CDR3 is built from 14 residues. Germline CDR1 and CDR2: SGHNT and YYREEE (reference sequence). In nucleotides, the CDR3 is TGTGCCAGCAGCTTAGGACAGGGGGGTGGTGAGCAGTTCTTC. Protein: CASSLGQGGGEQFF.

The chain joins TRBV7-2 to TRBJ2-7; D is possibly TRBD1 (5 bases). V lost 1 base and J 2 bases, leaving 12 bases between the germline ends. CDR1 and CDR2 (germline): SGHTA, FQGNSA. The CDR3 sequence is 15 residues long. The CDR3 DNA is TGTGCCAGCAGCTTAGTGCAGGGAACCACCTACGAGCAGTACTTC. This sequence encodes CASSLVQGTTYEQYF.

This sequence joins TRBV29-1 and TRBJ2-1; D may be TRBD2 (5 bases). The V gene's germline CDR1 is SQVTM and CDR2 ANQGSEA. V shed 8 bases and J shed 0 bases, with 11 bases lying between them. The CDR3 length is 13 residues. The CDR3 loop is CSLVRGSYNEQFF. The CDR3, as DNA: TGCAGCCTGGTCCGGGGCTCCTACAATGAGCAGTTCTTC.